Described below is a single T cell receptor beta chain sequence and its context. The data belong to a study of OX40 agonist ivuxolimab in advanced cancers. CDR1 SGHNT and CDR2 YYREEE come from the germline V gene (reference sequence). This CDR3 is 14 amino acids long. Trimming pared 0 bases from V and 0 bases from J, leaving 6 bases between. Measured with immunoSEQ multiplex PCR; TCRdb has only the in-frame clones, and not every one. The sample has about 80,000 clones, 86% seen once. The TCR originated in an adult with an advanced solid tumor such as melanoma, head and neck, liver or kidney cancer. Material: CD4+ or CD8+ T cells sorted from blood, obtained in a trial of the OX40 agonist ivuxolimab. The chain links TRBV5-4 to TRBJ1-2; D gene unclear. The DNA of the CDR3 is TGTGCCAGCAGCTTGGTTGGTGCTAACTATGGCTACACCTTC. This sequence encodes CASSLVGANYGYTF.